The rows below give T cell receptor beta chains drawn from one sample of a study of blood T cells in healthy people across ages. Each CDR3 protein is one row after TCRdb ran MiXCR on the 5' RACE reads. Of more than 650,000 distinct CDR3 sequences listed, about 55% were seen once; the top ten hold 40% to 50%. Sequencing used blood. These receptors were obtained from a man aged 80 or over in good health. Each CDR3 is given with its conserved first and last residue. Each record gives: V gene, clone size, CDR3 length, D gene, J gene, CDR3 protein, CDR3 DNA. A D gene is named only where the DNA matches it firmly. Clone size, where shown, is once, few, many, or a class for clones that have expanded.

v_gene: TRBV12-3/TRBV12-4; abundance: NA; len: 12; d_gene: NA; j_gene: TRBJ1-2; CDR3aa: CASRDRFYGYTF; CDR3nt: TGTGCCAGCAGAGACAGGTTCTATGGCTACACCTTC
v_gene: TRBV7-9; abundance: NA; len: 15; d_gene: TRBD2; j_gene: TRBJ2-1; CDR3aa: CASSLRGRAGDEQFF; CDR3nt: TGTGCCAGCAGCTTGCGAGGGAGGGCCGGCGATGAGCAGTTCTTC
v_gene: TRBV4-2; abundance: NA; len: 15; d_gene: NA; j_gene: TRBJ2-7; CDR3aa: CASSQASENGYEQYF; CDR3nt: TGTGCCAGCAGCCAAGCTTCGGAGAATGGGTACGAGCAGTACTTC
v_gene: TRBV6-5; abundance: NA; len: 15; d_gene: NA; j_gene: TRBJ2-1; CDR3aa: CASSYVQSGVGEQFF; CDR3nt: TGTGCCAGCAGTTACGTCCAGTCGGGAGTAGGTGAGCAGTTCTTC
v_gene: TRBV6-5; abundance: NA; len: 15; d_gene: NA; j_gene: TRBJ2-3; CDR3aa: CASSLQLRSTDTQYF; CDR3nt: TGTGCCAGCAGCCTCCAACTCCGGAGCACAGATACGCAGTATTTT
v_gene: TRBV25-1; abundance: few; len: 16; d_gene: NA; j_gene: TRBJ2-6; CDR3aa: CASSEFSGAGANVLTF; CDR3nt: TGTGCCAGCAGTGAATTTTCGGGGGCCGGGGCCAACGTCCTGACTTTC
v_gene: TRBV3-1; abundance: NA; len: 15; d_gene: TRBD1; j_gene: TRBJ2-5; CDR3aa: CASSQDLRTGETQYF; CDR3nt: TGTGCCAGCAGCCAAGATCTTCGGACAGGGGAGACCCAGTACTTC
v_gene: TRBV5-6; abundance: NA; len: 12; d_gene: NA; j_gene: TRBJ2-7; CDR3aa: CASSWGKNEQYF; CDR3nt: TGTGCCAGCAGCTGGGGTAAGAACGAGCAGTACTTC
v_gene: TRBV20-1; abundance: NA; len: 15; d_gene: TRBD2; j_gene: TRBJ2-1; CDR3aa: CSARDGTSGSYEQFF; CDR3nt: TGCAGTGCTAGAGATGGGACTAGCGGGAGCTATGAGCAGTTCTTC
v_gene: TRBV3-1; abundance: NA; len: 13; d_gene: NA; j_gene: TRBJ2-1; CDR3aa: CASSAPVGGEQFF; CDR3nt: TGTGCCAGCAGTGCCCCCGTGGGGGGTGAGCAGTTCTTC
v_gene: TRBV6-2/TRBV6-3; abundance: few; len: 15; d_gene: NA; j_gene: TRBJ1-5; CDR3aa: CASRLDNGSNQPQHF; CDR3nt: TGTGCCAGCAGACTCGATAACGGCAGTAATCAGCCCCAGCATTTT
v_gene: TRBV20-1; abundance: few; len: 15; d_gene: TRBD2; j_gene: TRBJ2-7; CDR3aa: CSASASGRASYEQYF; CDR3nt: TGCAGTGCTAGTGCTAGCGGGAGGGCTTCCTACGAGCAGTACTTC
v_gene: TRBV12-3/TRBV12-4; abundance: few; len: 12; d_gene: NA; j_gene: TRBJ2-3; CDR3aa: CASSFALTVAYF; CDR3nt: TGTGCCAGCAGTTTTGCCCTCACGGTCGCGTATTTT
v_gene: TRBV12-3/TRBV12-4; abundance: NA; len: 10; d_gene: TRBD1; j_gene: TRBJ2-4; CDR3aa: CASRGTVKYF; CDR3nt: TGTGCCAGCAGGGGGACAGTAAAGTACTTC
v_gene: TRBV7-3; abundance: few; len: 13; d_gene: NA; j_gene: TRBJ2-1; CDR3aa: CASSFDPLGEQFF; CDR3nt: TGTGCCAGCAGCTTCGACCCCTTGGGAGAGCAGTTCTTC
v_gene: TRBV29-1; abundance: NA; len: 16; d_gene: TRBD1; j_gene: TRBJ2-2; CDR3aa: CSVEDRGRGRTGELFF; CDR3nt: TGCAGCGTTGAAGATCGGGGAAGGGGGCGAACCGGGGAGCTGTTTTTT
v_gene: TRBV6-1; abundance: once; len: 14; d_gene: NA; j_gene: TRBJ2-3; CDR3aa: CASSDKLAADTQYF; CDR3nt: TGTGCCAGCAGTGACAAATTAGCGGCAGATACGCAGTATTTT
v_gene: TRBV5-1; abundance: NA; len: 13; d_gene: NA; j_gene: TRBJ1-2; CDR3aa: CASSPQLGYGYTF; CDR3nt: TGCGCCAGCAGCCCCCAGCTAGGATATGGCTACACCTTC
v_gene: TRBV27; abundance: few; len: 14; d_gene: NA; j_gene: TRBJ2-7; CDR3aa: CASSPSGVPYEQYF; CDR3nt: TGTGCCAGCAGCCCCTCGGGAGTCCCCTACGAGCAGTACTTC
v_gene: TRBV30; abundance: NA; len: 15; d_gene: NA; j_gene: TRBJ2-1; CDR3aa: CAWSGTGGSYNEQFF; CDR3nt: TGTGCCTGGAGTGGGACGGGCGGGTCCTACAATGAGCAGTTCTTC
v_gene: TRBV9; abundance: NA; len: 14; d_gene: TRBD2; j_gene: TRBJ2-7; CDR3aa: CASSVSGRDNAQYF; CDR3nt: TGTGCCAGCAGCGTTAGCGGGAGGGACAATGCGCAGTACTTC
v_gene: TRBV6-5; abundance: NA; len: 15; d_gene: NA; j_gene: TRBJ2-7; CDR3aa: CASSPLAGRAYEQYF; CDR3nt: TGTGCCAGCAGTCCCTTAGCAGGGCGGGCCTACGAGCAGTACTTC
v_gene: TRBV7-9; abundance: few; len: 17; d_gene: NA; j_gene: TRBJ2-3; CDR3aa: CASSRGLSGDSTDTQYF; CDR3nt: TGTGCCAGCAGCCGGGGTCTTAGCGGAGATAGCACAGATACGCAGTATTTT
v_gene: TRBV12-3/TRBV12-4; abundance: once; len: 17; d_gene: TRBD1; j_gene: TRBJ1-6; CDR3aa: CASSLGASGQGYSPLHF; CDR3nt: TGTGCCAGCAGTTTAGGGGCGTCAGGACAGGGGTATTCACCCCTCCACTTT
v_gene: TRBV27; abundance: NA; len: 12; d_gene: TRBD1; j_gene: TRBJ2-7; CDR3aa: CASSPPDREEYF; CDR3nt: TGTGCCAGCAGTCCCCCGGACAGGGAAGAGTACTTC
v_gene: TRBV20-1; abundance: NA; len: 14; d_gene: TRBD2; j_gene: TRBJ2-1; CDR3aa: CSARGLGSYNEQFF; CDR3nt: TGCAGTGCTAGGGGACTAGGGTCCTACAATGAGCAGTTCTTC
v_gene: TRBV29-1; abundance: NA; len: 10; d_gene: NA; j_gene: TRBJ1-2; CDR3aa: CSVEGPGYTF; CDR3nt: TGCAGCGTTGAGGGGCCCGGCTACACCTTC
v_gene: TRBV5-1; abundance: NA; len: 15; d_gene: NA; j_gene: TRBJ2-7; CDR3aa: CASSLDQGGPYEQYF; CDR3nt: TGCGCCAGCAGCTTGGACCAAGGGGGTCCCTACGAGCAGTACTTC
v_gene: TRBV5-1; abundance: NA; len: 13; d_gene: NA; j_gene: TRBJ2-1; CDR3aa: CASSYLVRDEQFF; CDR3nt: TGCGCCAGCAGCTATCTAGTCAGGGATGAGCAGTTCTTC
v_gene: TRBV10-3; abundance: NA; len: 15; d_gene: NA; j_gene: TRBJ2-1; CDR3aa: CAIRRDGSSYNEQFF; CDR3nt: TGTGCCATCAGGAGGGACGGCAGCTCCTACAATGAGCAGTTCTTC
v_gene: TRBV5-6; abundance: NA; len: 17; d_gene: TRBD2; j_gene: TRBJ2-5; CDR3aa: CASSLVGLAIGKETQYF; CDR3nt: TGTGCCAGCAGCTTGGTGGGACTAGCGATCGGAAAAGAGACCCAGTACTTC
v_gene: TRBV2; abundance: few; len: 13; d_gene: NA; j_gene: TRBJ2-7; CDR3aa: CASRTGVADEQYF; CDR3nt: TGTGCCAGCAGAACGGGGGTGGCGGACGAGCAGTACTTC
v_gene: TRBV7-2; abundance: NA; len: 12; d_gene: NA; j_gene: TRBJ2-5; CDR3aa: CASSLDVLEQYF; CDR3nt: TGTGCCAGCAGCTTAGATGTCCTAGAGCAGTACTTC
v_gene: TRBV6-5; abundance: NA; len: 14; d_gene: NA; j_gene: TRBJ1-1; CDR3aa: CASTTAGTKTEAFF; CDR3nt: TGTGCCAGCACCACGGCTGGGACAAAAACTGAAGCTTTCTTT
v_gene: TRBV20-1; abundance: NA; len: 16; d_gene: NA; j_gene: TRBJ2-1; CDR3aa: CSADPAETSIAGEQFF; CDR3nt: TGCAGTGCTGACCCTGCCGAGACTAGTATTGCTGGTGAGCAGTTCTTC
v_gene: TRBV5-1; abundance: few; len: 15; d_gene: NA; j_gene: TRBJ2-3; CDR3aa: CASSYRGDPTDTQYF; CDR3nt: TGCGCCAGCAGCTATAGGGGGGATCCCACAGATACGCAGTATTTT
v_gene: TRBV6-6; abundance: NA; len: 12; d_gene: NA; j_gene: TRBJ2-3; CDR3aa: CASSQLSGDAYF; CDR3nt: TGTGCCAGCAGCCAGCTAAGCGGAGACGCGTATTTT
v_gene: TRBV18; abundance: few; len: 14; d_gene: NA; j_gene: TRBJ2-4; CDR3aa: CASSPPETQNIQYF; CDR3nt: TGTGCCAGCTCACCACCGGAAACCCAGAACATTCAGTACTTC
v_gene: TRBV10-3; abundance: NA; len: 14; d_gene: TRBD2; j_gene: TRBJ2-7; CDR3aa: CAIKRLAGVDEQYF; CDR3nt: TGTGCCATCAAAAGACTAGCGGGAGTGGACGAGCAGTACTTC
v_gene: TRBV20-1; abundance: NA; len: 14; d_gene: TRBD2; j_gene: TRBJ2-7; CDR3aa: CSGRLATTSYEQYF; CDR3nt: TGCAGTGGCAGACTAGCCACGACTTCCTACGAGCAGTACTTC
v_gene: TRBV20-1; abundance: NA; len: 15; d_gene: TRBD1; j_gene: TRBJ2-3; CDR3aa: CSARAGQGWGDTQYF; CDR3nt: TGCAGTGCTAGAGCTGGACAGGGCTGGGGAGATACGCAGTATTTT
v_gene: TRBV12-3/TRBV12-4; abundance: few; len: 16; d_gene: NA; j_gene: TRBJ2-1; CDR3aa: CASSPNIAASYNEQFF; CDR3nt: TGTGCCAGCAGTCCTAATATAGCGGCCTCCTACAATGAGCAGTTCTTC
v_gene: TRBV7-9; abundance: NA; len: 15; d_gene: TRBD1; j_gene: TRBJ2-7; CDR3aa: CASSSGTGRSYEQYF; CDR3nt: TGTGCCAGCAGCTCCGGGACAGGGAGATCCTACGAGCAGTACTTC
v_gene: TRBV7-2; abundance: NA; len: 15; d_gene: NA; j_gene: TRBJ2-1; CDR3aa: CASSLGPARNKEQFF; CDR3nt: TGTGCCAGCAGCTTAGGGCCCGCTAGGAACAAGGAGCAGTTCTTC
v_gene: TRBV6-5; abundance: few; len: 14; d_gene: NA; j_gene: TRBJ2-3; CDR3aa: CASSYSPQENTQYF; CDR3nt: TGTGCCAGCAGTTATTCCCCACAGGAAAATACGCAGTATTTT
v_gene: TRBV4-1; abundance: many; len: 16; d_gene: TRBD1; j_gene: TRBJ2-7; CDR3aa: CASSHPGQGASYEQYF; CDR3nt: TGCGCCAGCAGCCACCCAGGACAGGGAGCTTCCTACGAGCAGTACTTC
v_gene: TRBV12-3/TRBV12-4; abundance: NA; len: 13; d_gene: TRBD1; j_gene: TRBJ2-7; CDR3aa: CASSYRTGGEQYF; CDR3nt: TGTGCCAGCAGTTATCGGACAGGCGGCGAGCAGTACTTC
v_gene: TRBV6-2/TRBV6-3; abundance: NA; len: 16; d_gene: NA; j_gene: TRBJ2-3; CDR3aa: CASSYFGPSESRYAYF; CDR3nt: NA
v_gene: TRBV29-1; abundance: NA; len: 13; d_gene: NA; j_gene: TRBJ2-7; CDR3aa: CSVVQGTNNEQYF; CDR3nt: TGCAGCGTTGTTCAGGGCACGAATAACGAGCAGTACTTC
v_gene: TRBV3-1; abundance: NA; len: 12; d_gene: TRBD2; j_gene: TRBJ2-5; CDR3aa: CASSQGEGAGYF; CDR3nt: TGTGCCAGCAGCCAAGGGGAGGGAGCTGGGTACTTC
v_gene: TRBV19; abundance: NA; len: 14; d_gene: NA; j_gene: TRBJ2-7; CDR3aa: CASTQSEVSDEQYF; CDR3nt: TGTGCCAGTACACAGTCTGAGGTTAGCGACGAGCAGTACTTC
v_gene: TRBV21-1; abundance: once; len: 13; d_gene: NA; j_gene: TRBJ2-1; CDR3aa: CASKDPHPHEQFF; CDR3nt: TGTGCCAGCAAGGACCCCCATCCCCATGAGCAGTTCTTC
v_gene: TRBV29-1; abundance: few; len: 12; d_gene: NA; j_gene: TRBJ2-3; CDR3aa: CSVGTSRDTQYF; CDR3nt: TGCAGCGTTGGCACTAGCCGAGATACGCAGTATTTT
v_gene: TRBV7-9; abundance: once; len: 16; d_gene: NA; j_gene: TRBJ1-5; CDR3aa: CASSLVSGGRNQPQHF; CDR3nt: TGTGCCAGCAGCTTAGTTTCCGGAGGGCGCAATCAGCCCCAGCATTTT